A selection of T cell receptor beta chains follows, all from one sample in a study of post-analysis software for immune sequencing data. TCRdb ran MiXCR on the PCR reads and lists one entry per CDR3 protein. The data contain 150,000 to 200,000 distinct CDR3 sequences, 30% of them singletons. Sequencing was performed on blood. These receptors were obtained from a girl aged 10-17 years with multiple sclerosis. The CDR3 runs from the conserved cysteine through the conserved F or W. A D gene is named only where the DNA matches it firmly. The listing skips clone size in some rows; elsewhere it reads once, few, many or a size class.

j_gene,v_gene,len,d_gene,abundance,CDR3aa,CDR3nt
TRBJ1-2,TRBV18,13,.,.,CASSPRDKDGYTF,TGTGCCAGCTCCCCCCGGGACAAGGATGGCTACACCTTC
TRBJ1-5,TRBV5-1,15,.,few,CASSPRGETGQPQHF,TGCGCCAGCAGCCCCCGAGGGGAGACGGGACAGCCCCAGCATTTT
TRBJ1-4,TRBV2,13,.,.,CATQTDPNEKLFF,TGTGCCACCCAGACAGATCCTAATGAAAAACTGTTTTTT
TRBJ2-7,TRBV28,19,.,many,CASSLRTGQGLVPDHEQYF,TGTGCCAGCAGTTTACGAACAGGACAGGGACTAGTCCCGGACCACGAGCAGTACTTC
TRBJ1-4,TRBV27,14,TRBD1,.,CASHGGRGNEKLFF,TGTGCCAGCCACGGGGGCAGGGGGAATGAAAAACTGTTTTTT
TRBJ1-3,TRBV5-6,17,TRBD1,.,CASSSRRSGTAGNTIYF,TGTGCCAGCAGCTCTCGACGGTCCGGGACAGCTGGAAACACCATATATTTT
TRBJ1-2,TRBV20-1,15,TRBD1,many,CSARAQGTDRDGYTF,TGCAGTGCTAGAGCCCAGGGGACAGATAGAGATGGCTACACCTTC
TRBJ2-3,TRBV7-2,16,TRBD2,.,CASSRLAGGGTDTQYF,TGTGCCAGCAGCCGACTAGCGGGAGGTGGCACAGATACGCAGTATTTT
TRBJ1-2,TRBV28,20,.,few,CASSLMVGSIVLLTNYGYTF,TGTGCCAGCAGTTTAATGGTGGGATCAATAGTTCTCCTTACTAACTATGGCTACACCTTC
TRBJ2-7,TRBV5-1,16,.,few,CASSPGGTGFSYEQYF,TGCGCCAGCAGCCCGGGGGGGACAGGGTTCTCCTACGAGCAGTACTTC
TRBJ2-4,TRBV20-1,14,.,many,CSALRTEPKNIQYF,TGCAGTGCCCTAAGGACCGAACCCAAAAACATTCAGTACTTC
TRBJ2-7,TRBV5-6,18,.,.,CASSITLGAGVGIYEQYF,TGTGCCAGCAGCATCACCCTGGGGGCTGGGGTGGGGATTTACGAGCAGTACTTC
TRBJ2-7,TRBV6-2/TRBV6-3,14,.,once,CASSQRGGSYEQYF,TGTGCCAGCAGTCAGAGGGGCGGCTCCTACGAGCAGTACTTC
TRBJ2-7,TRBV20-1,13,.,.,CSARDGTGWEQYF,TGCAGTGCTAGAGACGGGACGGGATGGGAGCAGTACTTC
TRBJ1-1,TRBV20-1,13,.,.,CSASSAANTEAFF,TGCAGTGCTAGTTCTGCAGCTAACACTGAAGCTTTCTTT
TRBJ2-6,TRBV12-3/TRBV12-4,13,.,many,CASRRTGANVLTF,TGTGCCAGCAGGCGGACAGGGGCCAACGTCCTGACTTTC
TRBJ2-7,TRBV5-1,16,TRBD2,few,CASSSGLAGSSYEQYF,TGCGCCAGCAGCTCGGGACTAGCGGGAAGCTCCTACGAGCAGTACTTC
TRBJ1-5,TRBV20-1,13,TRBD1,.,CSVRQGANQPQHF,TGCAGTGTTAGACAGGGGGCAAATCAGCCCCAGCATTTT
TRBJ2-1,TRBV24-1,11,.,many,CATSDPNEQFF,TGTGCCACCAGTGACCCCAATGAGCAGTTCTTC
TRBJ2-3,TRBV5-5,16,.,many,CASSPFFGGDIDTQYF,TGTGCCAGCAGCCCTTTTTTCGGCGGTGACATCGATACGCAGTATTTT
TRBJ2-7,TRBV5-1,15,TRBD2,few,CASSRLAGDPYEQYF,TGCGCCAGCAGTCGTCTAGCGGGAGATCCCTACGAGCAGTACTTC
TRBJ1-5,TRBV28,14,TRBD1,.,CASSFGTGAQPQHF,TGTGCCAGCAGTTTTGGGACAGGGGCTCAGCCCCAGCATTTT